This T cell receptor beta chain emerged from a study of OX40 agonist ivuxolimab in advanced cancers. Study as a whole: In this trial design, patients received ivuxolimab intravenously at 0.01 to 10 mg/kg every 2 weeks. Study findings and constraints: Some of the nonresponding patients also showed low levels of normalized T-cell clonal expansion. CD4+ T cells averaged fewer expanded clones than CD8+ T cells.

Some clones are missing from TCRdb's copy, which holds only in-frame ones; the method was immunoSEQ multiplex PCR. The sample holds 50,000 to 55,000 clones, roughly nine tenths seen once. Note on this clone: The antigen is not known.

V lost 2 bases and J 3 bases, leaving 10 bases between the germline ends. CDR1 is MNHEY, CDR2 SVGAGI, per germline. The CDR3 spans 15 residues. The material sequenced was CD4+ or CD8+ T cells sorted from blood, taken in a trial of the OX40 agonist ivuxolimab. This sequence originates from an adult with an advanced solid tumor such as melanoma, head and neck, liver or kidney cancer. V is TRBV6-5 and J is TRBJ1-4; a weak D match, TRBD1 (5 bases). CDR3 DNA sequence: TGTGCCAGCAGTTACGGGGGGTCCTCTAATGAAAAACTGTTTTTT. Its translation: CASSYGGSSNEKLFF.